Here is one TCR beta chain with its context. The antigen this receptor binds is unknown. No quality values exist for individual bases; no much larger clone is one base distant. Preparation of the library involved 5' RACE. TCRdb shows the sequencer as NextSeq 500. Unique molecular identifiers were attached to individual cDNA molecules in the TCR library protocol so that sequencing error and PCR bias could be corrected. Both TCR alpha and beta chains were sequenced, and tight co-correlation was observed between alpha and beta sequence abundances in each sample. Per the original workflow: V gene, J gene and CDR3 annotation of TCR sequences was performed with Decombinator V4. Expanded TCRs were defined as changing significantly between any two time points under a Poisson model with p below 0.0001. TCR abundances were normalised to the total number of TCRs sequenced per sample and expressed as counts per million. A search of VDJdb, accessed on 1 November 2021, was run for TCRs annotated to CMV, EBV and SARS-CoV-2, with TCRs annotated for multiple antigens excluded. TCRdb reprocessed the public reads (quality trimming at Q25 with fastp, clone calling with MiXCR) and kept in-frame beta chains. Under each unique CDR3 protein, matching rows form one entry showing the most common genes and DNA. These V and J calls originate from TCRdb's pipeline instead of the authors' own analysis. The table for this sample lists tens of thousands of distinct CDR3 sequences; around 10% of them were counted only once. Jointly, the top ten make up approximately 5.4% of the sample.

These data are taken from a study of early T cells in non-severe SARS-CoV-2 infection listed by TCRdb under 2021. Study-level background: Because TCR sequencing was done on bulk RNA from unsorted whole blood, the alpha and beta chains could not be paired.

A case-control design nested within a healthcare worker cohort in London, UK, was used, with weekly nasopharyngeal swab PCR tests and blood sampling performed. Between 23 and 31 March 2020, the week of the UK lockdown, healthcare workers were enrolled and then followed up weekly for as long as 16 weeks. The full study reports these points: VDJdb matching was skewed toward anti-spike CD8 responses and likely underestimated virus-specific expansions, missing private and CD4 specificities.

Sequencing used whole blood, obtained at baseline. The sequence came from an adult who was a healthcare worker with PCR-confirmed SARS-CoV-2 infection or an uninfected control (not recorded which).

CDR3 loop: CASSLDPQSGEQFF. The nucleotides read TGTGCCAGCAGCTTAGATCCCCAATCCGGTGAGCAGTTCTTC. This receptor chain uses TRBV11-2 and TRBJ2-1; no D gene is confidently identified. Taken from the germline V gene, the CDR1 and CDR2 loops are SGHAT and FQNNGV. Trimming at the junction amounts to 0 bases on V and 9 bases on J, and the germline ends lie 12 bases apart. The CDR3, from cysteine to phenylalanine, totals 14 residues. Only the CDR3 part of the read is kept: 42 bases, read in frame from the first base.